The 19 T cell receptor beta chains reported below all come from one sample, sequenced in a study of blood T cell repertoires in COVID-19. Libraries were prepared by immunoSEQ multiplex PCR; TCRdb keeps only in-frame clonotypes and omits some of them. This sample has about 150,000 clones; 70% to 90% occur once, and the top ten carry 2% to 3%. The sample consisted of peripheral blood. The source is a woman aged 70-85 years with acute or convalescent COVID-19.

This chain uses TRBV27 with TRBJ2-7; TRBD2 matches 9 bases. Germline V gene data show CDR1 as MNHEY and CDR2 as SMNVEV (reference sequence). V lost 5 bases, J lost 0 bases, and 8 bases stayed unmatched. The CDR3 extends over 16 amino acids. The CDR3 sequence: CASSRSLSGGSYEQYV. The DNA for the CDR3 is TGTGCCAGCAGTAGGAGCCTTAGCGGGGGCTCCTACGAGCAGTACGTC.

The V and J genes are TRBV28 and TRBJ2-7; D is unresolved. V shed 3 bases and J shed 2 bases, with 8 bases lying between them. CDR1 MDHEN and CDR2 SYDVKM come from the germline V gene. The CDR3 extends over 13 amino acids. This CDR3 reads CASSFGTPYEQYV. The CDR3 bases are TGTGCCAGCAGTTTTGGCACCCCCTACGAGCAGTACGTC.

The chain couples TRBV6-5 to TRBJ1-1; 8 bases are shared with TRBD1. This CDR3 is 15 amino acids long. The J segment lost 4 bases and the V segment lost 3 bases, leaving 7 bases of the junction unmatched. Looked up from germline, CDR1 is MNHEY and CDR2 is SVGAGI. CDR3 loop: CASSYHPTGGTEAFF. The CDR3 region has the DNA TGTGCCAGCAGTTATCACCCTACAGGGGGCACTGAAGCTTTCTTT.

CDR3 in DNA: TGTGCCAGCAGCTTTTACAGGGGAACCGGGGAGCTGTTTTTT. This encodes CASSFYRGTGELFF. The V and J genes are TRBV5-6 and TRBJ2-2; 7 positions agree with TRBD1. The CDR3 totals 14 residues. The V segment lost 2 bases and the J segment 5 bases; nucleotides outside the gene matches: 3. CDR1 and CDR2 from the germline V gene are SGHDT and YYEEEE.

The V and J genes are TRBV3-1 (or the pseudogene TRBV3-2) and TRBJ2-4; TRBD2 agrees at 12 bases. The V segment lost 4 bases and the J segment 3 bases; nucleotides outside the gene matches: 13. Germline V CDR1 and CDR2: LGHDT, YNNKEL (reference sequence). The CDR3 consists of 19 residues. The CDR3 sequence: CASSPRGTSGSRGKNIQYF. The CDR3 coding sequence is TGTGCCAGCAGCCCCAGGGGGACTAGCGGGTCCCGGGGCAAAAACATTCAGTACTTC.

J is TRBJ2-4 and V is TRBV6-1; 7 nucleotides line up with TRBD2. CDR1 is MNHNS, CDR2 SASEGT, per germline. This CDR3 spans 16 amino acids. The V and J ends lost 2 bases and 3 bases, in that order; junction bases with no gene match: 7. The CDR3 loop reads CASSEWEGGGKNIQYF. CDR3 DNA sequence: TGTGCCAGCAGTGAATGGGAGGGAGGAGGCAAAAACATTCAGTACTTC.

The rearrangement joins TRBV14 to TRBJ2-7; D is possibly TRBD2 (7 bases). V gave up 0 bases and J gave up 6 bases, with 18 bases separating them. The CDR3 length is 16 residues. Germline V gene sequence: CDR1 SGHDN, CDR2 FVKESK. CDR3 residues: CASSQEGGGPGSEQYF. The CDR3 region has the DNA TGTGCCAGCAGCCAAGAGGGCGGGGGCCCGGGGAGCGAGCAGTACTTC.

This chain joins TRBV5-4 and TRBJ2-1, with TRBD2 matching over 12 bases. The CDR3 is made up of 18 amino acids. Germline V gene data show CDR1 as SGHNT and CDR2 as YYREEE (reference sequence). Trimming cost V 0 bases and J 5 bases; bases outside gene matches: 9. As DNA, the CDR3 is TGTGCCAGCAGCTTGGCCTCGACTAGCGGGGGACTGAACAATGAGCAGTTCTTC. This translates into CASSLASTSGGLNNEQFF.

This rearrangement joins TRBV2 to TRBJ1-5, with TRBD1 matching 10 bases. The CDR3 spans 17 residues. Germline V gives CDR1 SNHLY, CDR2 FYNNEI. Unmatched junction bases numbered 11, after V lost 6 bases and J lost 3 bases. CDR3 sequence (DNA): TGTGCCAGCAGGGATCCGGGACAGGGGAACTACAATCAGCCCCAGCATTTT. Protein: CASRDPGQGNYNQPQHF.

The chain couples TRBV6-5 to TRBJ1-3; D may be TRBD1 (6 bases). The CDR3 is 14 residues long. V was pared by 6 bases and J by 0 bases, with 9 bases between. The germline CDR1 and CDR2 sequences are MNHEY and SVGAGI. CDR3 nucleotide sequence: TGTGCCAGCAGCGACAGGTACTCTGGAAACACCATATATTTT. It yields the protein CASSDRYSGNTIYF.

The rearrangement links TRBV28 to TRBJ1-2; D gene ambiguous. The V end lost 5 bases, the J end lost 2 bases, and 18 bases lay between the germline ends. The CDR3 covers 16 residues. CDR1 MDHEN and CDR2 SYDVKM come from the germline V gene. The CDR3 DNA follows: TGTGCCAGCAGTCCCGGCGGGAAGGTTCTAAACTATGGCTACACCTTC. Protein sequence: CASSPGGKVLNYGYTF.

This chain joins TRBV7-9 and TRBJ2-4; tentatively, D is TRBD1 (6 bases). The CDR3 contains 14 residues. The germline V gene has CDR1 SEHNR and CDR2 FQNEAQ (reference sequence). Trimming removed 5 bases from V and 7 bases from J, with 15 bases in between. CDR3 protein: CASSPGQLGNIQYF. The CDR3 region has the DNA TGTGCCAGCAGCCCTGGACAGCTCGGGAACATTCAGTACTTC.

The table lists this clone with a few counts. The chain is built from TRBV19 and TRBJ2-1; D remains ambiguous. Germline CDR1 reads LNHDA; CDR2 reads SQIVND (reference sequence). V was shortened by 0 bases and J by 10 bases, with 13 bases between the two germline ends. The CDR3 is 14 residues long. In DNA, the CDR3 is TGTGCCAGTAGTATAGATCGGAGTTCAGTCGAGCAGTTCTTC. Its translation: CASSIDRSSVEQFF.

In this sample, this clone turned up a few times. This chain uses TRBV19 with TRBJ2-5, with a weak D call TRBD1 (6 bases). The CDR3 sequence is 13 residues long. Between the trimmed V and J ends, which lost 4 bases and 4 bases, there was a span of 10 bases. Germline V gene data show CDR1 as LNHDA and CDR2 as SQIVND (reference sequence). The CDR3 DNA is TGTGCCAGTAGTAGAGGACAGCGAGAGACCCAGTACTTC. Amino acids: CASSRGQRETQYF.

The J gene is TRBJ1-1, the V gene TRBV6-5; no reliable D call. This CDR3 comprises 13 residues. Deletions cut 7 bases from V and 7 bases from J, with 16 bases between. Germline assignment: CDR1 MNHEY and CDR2 SVGAGI. CDR3 loop: CASNREGRGEAFF. DNA for the CDR3: TGTGCCAGCAACCGGGAGGGTCGAGGTGAAGCTTTCTTT.

Here the CDR3 DNA reads TGTGCCAGCAGAGCGTGGGGGGGTTCAAATCAGCCCCAGCATTTT. It codes for CASRAWGGSNQPQHF. V and J are TRBV6-5 and TRBJ1-5, with D perhaps matching TRBD1 (5 bases). V was clipped by 6 bases and J by 4 bases, with 16 bases between them. Germline assignment: CDR1 MNHEY and CDR2 SVGAGI. This CDR3 is built from 15 residues.

The V and J genes are TRBV4-2 and TRBJ1-5; a weak D match, TRBD1 (6 bases). From germline, CDR1 is LGHNA and CDR2 YNFKEQ. Trimming took off 1 base at V and 1 base at J, with 14 bases between the two ends. The CDR3 loop spans 17 amino acids. This CDR3 is CASSQVLQGMSNQPQHF. The CDR3 DNA sequence: TGTGCCAGCAGCCAAGTGCTACAGGGAATGAGCAATCAGCCCCAGCATTTT.

The gene calls are TRBV10-2 and TRBJ1-5; D is undetermined. Trimming left V 0 bases short and J 1 base short, with 10 bases between. Germline V CDR1 and CDR2: WSHSY, SAAADI. The length of the CDR3 is 16 residues. CDR3 nucleotides: TGCGCCAGCAGTGAGTCTCGAGAAGTCAGCAATCAGCCCCAGCATTTT. It yields the protein CASSESREVSNQPQHF.

The gene calls are TRBV5-6 and TRBJ1-4, with 7 nucleotides matching TRBD1. The germline CDR1 and CDR2 sequences are SGHDT and YYEEEE. V shed 4 bases, J shed 0 bases, and the junction held 9 bases outside the gene matches. This CDR3 is built from 17 residues. The CDR3: CASSRIDRVTTNEKLFF. The CDR3, as DNA: TGTGCCAGCAGCCGAATAGACAGGGTAACAACTAATGAAAAACTGTTTTTT.